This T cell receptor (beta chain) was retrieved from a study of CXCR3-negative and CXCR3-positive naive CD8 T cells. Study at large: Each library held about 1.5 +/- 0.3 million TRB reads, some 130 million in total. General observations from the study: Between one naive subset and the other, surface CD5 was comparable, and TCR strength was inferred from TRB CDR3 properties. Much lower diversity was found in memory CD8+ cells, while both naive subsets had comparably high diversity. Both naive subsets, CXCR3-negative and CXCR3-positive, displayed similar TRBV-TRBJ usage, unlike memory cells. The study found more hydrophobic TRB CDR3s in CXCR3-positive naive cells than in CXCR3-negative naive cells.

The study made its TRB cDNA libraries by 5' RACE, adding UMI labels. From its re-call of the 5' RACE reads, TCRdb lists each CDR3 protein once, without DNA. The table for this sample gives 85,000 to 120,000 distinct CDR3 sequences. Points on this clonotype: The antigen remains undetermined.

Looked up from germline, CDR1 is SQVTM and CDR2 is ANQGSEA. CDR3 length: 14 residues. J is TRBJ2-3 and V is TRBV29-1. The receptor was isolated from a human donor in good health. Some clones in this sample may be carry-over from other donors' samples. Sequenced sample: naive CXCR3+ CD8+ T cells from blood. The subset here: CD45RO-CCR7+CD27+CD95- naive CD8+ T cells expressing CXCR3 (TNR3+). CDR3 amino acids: CSVEQLRDTDTQYF.